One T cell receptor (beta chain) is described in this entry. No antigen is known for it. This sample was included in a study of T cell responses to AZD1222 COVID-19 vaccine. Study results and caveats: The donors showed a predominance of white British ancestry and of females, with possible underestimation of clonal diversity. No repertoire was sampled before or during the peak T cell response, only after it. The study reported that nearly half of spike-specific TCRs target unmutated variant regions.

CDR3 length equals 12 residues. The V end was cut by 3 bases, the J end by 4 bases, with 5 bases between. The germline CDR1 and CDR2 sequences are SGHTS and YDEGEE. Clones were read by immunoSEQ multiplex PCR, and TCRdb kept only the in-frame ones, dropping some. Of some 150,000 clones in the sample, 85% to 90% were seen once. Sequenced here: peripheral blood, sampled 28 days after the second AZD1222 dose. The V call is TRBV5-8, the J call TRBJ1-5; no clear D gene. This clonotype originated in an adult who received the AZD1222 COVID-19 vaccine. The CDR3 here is CASSWGNQPQHF. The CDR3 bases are TGTGCCAGCAGCTGGGGAAATCAGCCCCAGCATTTT.